This T cell receptor (beta chain) was captured by sequencing in a study of CD8 T cells in ankylosing spondylitis. CDR1 SEHNR and CDR2 FQNEAQ come from the germline V gene (reference sequence). V lost 3 bases and J 0 bases, leaving 13 bases between the germline ends. The CDR3 contains 16 residues. TCRdb itself ran the 5' RACE reads through MiXCR, one entry per CDR3 protein. The table shows about 330,000 distinct CDR3 sequences, with less than 9.5% occurring only once. Study results and limitations: A motif in TCR beta, a set of 8 or 9 highly homologous variants, appeared characteristic of ankylosing spondylitis blood. Reportedly, matched ankylosing spondylitis synovial fluid was significantly enriched for disease-linked clones. Certain motif variants had earlier been reported in reactive arthritis synovial fluid and blood. Disease-linked clones had a CD8+ phenotype and relatively low frequency in peripheral blood.

This clonotype came up a few times. Its antigen is unidentified. The sequenced sample consisted of blood, either unsorted or a sorted T cell fraction (not recorded which). This receptor was taken from a male donor with ankylosing spondylitis. J is TRBJ2-3 and V is TRBV7-9; D gene uncertain. The CDR3 protein is CASSFGLGKSTDTQYF. The CDR3 nucleotides read TGTGCCAGCAGCTTCGGTCTGGGGAAAAGCACAGATACGCAGTATTTT.